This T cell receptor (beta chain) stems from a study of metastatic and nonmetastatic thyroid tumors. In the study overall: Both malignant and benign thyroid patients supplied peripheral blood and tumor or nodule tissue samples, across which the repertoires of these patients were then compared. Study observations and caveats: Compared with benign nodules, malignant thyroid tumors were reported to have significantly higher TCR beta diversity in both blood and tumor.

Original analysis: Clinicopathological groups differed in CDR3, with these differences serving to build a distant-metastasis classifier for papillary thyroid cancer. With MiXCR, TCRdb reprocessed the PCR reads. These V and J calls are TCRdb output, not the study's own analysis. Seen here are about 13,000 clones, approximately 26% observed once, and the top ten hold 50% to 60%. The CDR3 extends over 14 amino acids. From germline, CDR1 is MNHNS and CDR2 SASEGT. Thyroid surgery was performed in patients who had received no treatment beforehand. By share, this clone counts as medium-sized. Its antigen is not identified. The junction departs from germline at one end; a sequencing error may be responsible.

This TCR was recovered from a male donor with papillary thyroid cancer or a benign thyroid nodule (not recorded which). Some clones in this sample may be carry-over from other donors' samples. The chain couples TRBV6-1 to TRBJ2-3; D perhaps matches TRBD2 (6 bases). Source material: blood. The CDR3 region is CATSLATSTDTQYF. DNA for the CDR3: TGTGCCACCAGTCTAGCGACTAGCACAGATACGCAGTATTTT.